What follows are 29 T cell receptor beta chains derived from one specimen sequenced in a study of T cell repertoires in cytomegalovirus infection. For these TCRs, the target antigens are not known. MiXCR was run by TCRdb on the reads, yielding one entry per CDR3 protein. The sample yields 40,000 to 55,000 distinct CDR3 sequences, around a fifth seen once. The material sequenced was CD8+ T cells from cultured PBMCs, taken from culture after CMV antigen stimulation. The receptors stem from a human donor in good health (CMV status not recorded). Some clones in this sample may be carry-over from other donors' samples.

This clonotype was counted many times. The CDR3 bases are TGTGCCAGCAGCCCAACTCGGGACAGGGAGGGAACTGAAGCTTTCTTT. Amino acids: CASSPTRDREGTEAFF. The V call is TRBV12-3 or TRBV12-4, the J call TRBJ1-1, with 9 bases identical to TRBD1. V gave up 6 bases and J gave up 5 bases; unmatched junction bases: 13. The CDR3 consists of 16 residues.

This clonotype was observed a few times. This chain links TRBV4-2 with TRBJ2-3; the D gene is possibly TRBD2 (5 bases). The V end was cut by 0 bases, the J end by 1 base, with 20 bases between. The germline V gene has CDR1 LGHNA and CDR2 YNFKEQ. CDR3 length: 19 residues. The CDR3 DNA sequence: TGTGCCAGCAGCCAAGAAGCCGCGGATGTATTACTAGGCACAGATACGCAGTATTTT. It is translated as CASSQEAADVLLGTDTQYF.

The CDR3 loop reads CASSPETGSSYEQYF. The CDR3 DNA follows: TGTGCCAGCAGCCCTGAGACAGGGAGCTCCTACGAGCAGTACTTC. The gene calls are TRBV11-2 and TRBJ2-7, with TRBD1 matching over 7 bases. From germline, CDR1 is SGHAT and CDR2 FQNNGV. After removal of 5 bases from V and 0 bases from J, the junction contained 7 bases not matched to a gene. The CDR3 has 15 residues.

CDR3 DNA sequence: TGTGCCAGCAGTTACCCCCCTGAAGCTTTCTTT. This gives the protein CASSYPPEAFF. The V gene is TRBV6-2 or TRBV6-3, the J gene TRBJ1-1; D is unresolved. Germline V gene lookup returns CDR1 MNHEY and CDR2 SVGEGT. Trimming took off 2 bases at V and 6 bases at J, with 4 bases between the two ends. There are 11 residues in the CDR3.

In this sample, this clonotype turned up a few times. The genes are TRBV19 and TRBJ1-5; 9 positions agree with TRBD1. V gave up 6 bases and J gave up 3 bases; unmatched junction bases: 9. Germline V CDR1 and CDR2: LNHDA, SQIVND (reference sequence). The CDR3 consists of 16 residues. DNA for the CDR3: TGTGCCAGTAGACGGGACAGGGAACACCCCAATCAGCCCCAGCATTTT. Its translation: CASRRDREHPNQPQHF.

This chain joins TRBV15 and TRBJ2-7, with D maybe TRBD1 (6 bases). Germline V gene data show CDR1 as LNHNV and CDR2 as YYDKDF (reference sequence). The CDR3 totals 16 residues. V was pared by 4 bases and J by 6 bases, with 22 bases between. The chain's CDR3 is CATSTHRAVGVREQYF. Here the CDR3 DNA reads TGTGCCACCAGCACCCACAGGGCCGTAGGGGTTCGCGAGCAGTACTTC.

This clonotype is medium-sized within its sample. This sequence joins TRBV7-8 and TRBJ2-5; tentative D call: TRBD1 (6 bases). The CDR3 spans 16 residues. Germline CDR1 and CDR2: SGHVS and FQNEAQ. The V end was cut by 5 bases, the J end by 0 bases, with 16 bases between. This chain's CDR3 is CASSIILTGYQETQYF. The CDR3 DNA reads TGTGCCAGCAGCATCATCCTAACAGGGTACCAAGAGACCCAGTACTTC.

CDR3 bases: TGTGCCAGCAGGGAACCGGGACAGGGGGCGAACTATGGCTACACCTTC. Its translation: CASREPGQGANYGYTF. The gene calls are TRBV12-3 or TRBV12-4 and TRBJ1-2, with 12 bases lining up with TRBD1. V lost 6 bases to trimming and J lost 2 bases; unmatched junction nucleotides: 7. CDR3 size: 16 residues.

The chain links TRBV6-1 to TRBJ1-2; 9 bases are a match to TRBD1. Germline CDR1 and CDR2: MNHNS and SASEGT. The CDR3 spans 16 residues. V was pared by 5 bases and J by 2 bases, with 9 bases of the junction left unmatched. CDR3: CASSLVSGTGNYGYTF. CDR3 sequence (DNA): TGTGCCAGCAGTCTCGTATCCGGGACAGGGAACTATGGCTACACCTTC.

This rearrangement joins TRBV12-3 or TRBV12-4 to TRBJ2-2; TRBD1 is a possible D gene (5 bases). V shed 6 bases and J shed 2 bases, with 7 bases lying between them. This CDR3 is 13 amino acids long. The CDR3, as DNA: TGTGCCAGCAGCGGACACAACACCGGGGAGCTGTTTTTT. The encoded protein is CASSGHNTGELFF.

The sample holds a few counts of this clonotype. This chain uses TRBV4-3 with TRBJ2-6, with D hard to call. The CDR3 contains 15 residues. Trimming removed 0 bases from V and 1 base from J, with 4 bases in between. CDR1 is LGHNA, CDR2 YSLEER, per germline. The CDR3 DNA sequence: TGCGCCAGCAGCCAAGATCTGTCTGGGGCCAACGTCCTGACTTTC. Translated, it gives CASSQDLSGANVLTF.

The gene calls are TRBV25-1 and TRBJ2-7, with TRBD1 identical over 7 bases. Germline lookup yields CDR1 MGHDK and CDR2 SYGVNS. Trimming at V came to 5 bases and at J to 2 bases, leaving 6 bases not matched to a gene. The length of the CDR3 is 14 residues. The CDR3 nucleotides are TGTGCCAGCAGTTACAGGGGCGCACCCTACGAGCAGTACTTC. This encodes CASSYRGAPYEQYF.

This clonotype has a handful of counts. The V call is TRBV7-8, the J call TRBJ1-3; D is ambiguous. The CDR3 sequence is 12 residues long. Per the germline V gene, CDR1 is SGHVS and CDR2 is FQNEAQ. The V gene lost 2 bases and the J gene lost 4 bases, with 3 bases spanning the gap. The CDR3 reads CASSLTGNTIYF. In nucleotides, the CDR3 is TGTGCCAGCAGCTTAACCGGAAACACCATATATTTT.

The genes are TRBV19 and TRBJ1-1; D gene ambiguous. CDR1 is LNHDA, CDR2 SQIVND, per germline (reference sequence). The CDR3 is 13 amino acids. Trimming stripped 3 bases from V and 4 bases from J, with 9 bases between. This CDR3 reads CASSIPDLTEAFF. The CDR3, as DNA: TGTGCCAGTAGTATTCCCGACCTCACTGAAGCTTTCTTT.

The V and J genes are TRBV7-9 and TRBJ2-1; D unclear. CDR1 is SEHNR and CDR2 is FQNEAQ in the germline V gene (reference sequence). Trimming shortened V by 6 bases and J by 5 bases, and 17 bases separated the two germline ends. This CDR3 region has 15 residues. The DNA of the CDR3 is TGTGCCAGCAGTACTCAGCGACAAAACGACAATGAGCAGTTCTTC. Protein product: CASSTQRQNDNEQFF.

This clonotype appeared many times. This chain uses TRBV4-1 with TRBJ2-5; 7 bases line up with TRBD1. Germline V gene sequence: CDR1 MGHRA, CDR2 YSYEKL. The J segment lost 0 bases and the V segment lost 4 bases, leaving 5 bases of the junction unmatched. The CDR3 runs 15 residues. DNA of the CDR3: TGCGCCAGCAGCCCACCGGGACAGAACCAAGAGACCCAGTACTTC. Amino acid sequence: CASSPPGQNQETQYF.

V usage is TRBV12-5 and J usage is TRBJ1-2; D unclear. Germline V gives CDR1 LGHNT, CDR2 FRNRAP. The CDR3 spans 14 residues. Between the trimmed V and J ends, which lost 7 bases and 8 bases, there was a span of 20 bases. The CDR3 loop is CASASDEGPGGYTF. The CDR3 region has the DNA TGTGCTAGTGCCTCCGACGAGGGCCCCGGGGGCTACACCTTC.

The V and J genes are TRBV28 and TRBJ2-1; 9 bases fit TRBD1. Germline V gives CDR1 MDHEN, CDR2 SYDVKM. V lost 10 bases, J lost 6 bases, and 4 bases stayed unmatched. There are 12 residues in the CDR3. CDR3 coding DNA: TGTGCCATTGGGACAGGGCTCAATGAGCAGTTCTTC. Its translation is CAIGTGLNEQFF.

This clonotype was seen more than once but under ten times. This chain connects TRBV7-6 to TRBJ2-3; TRBD2 aligns across 8 bases. Germline loops: CDR1 SGHVS, CDR2 FNYEAQ. Trimming at V came to 6 bases and at J to 4 bases, leaving 3 bases not matched to a gene. This CDR3 region has 13 residues. DNA for the CDR3: TGTGCCAGCAGGTCCGGGGGGGCAGATACGCAGTATTTT. This encodes CASRSGGADTQYF. The full variable domain, in which reference TRBV7-6 and TRBJ2-3 provide the parts outside the CDR3, is GAGVSQSPRYKVTKRGQDVALRCDPISGHVSLYWYRQALGQGPEFLTYFNYEAQQDKSGLPNDRFSAERPEGSISTLTIQRTEQRDSAMYRCASRSGGADTQYFGPGTRLTVL.

This clonotype has only a few counts. The chain links TRBV4-1 to TRBJ1-1; D not resolved. Germline loops: CDR1 MGHRA, CDR2 YSYEKL. V gave up 2 bases and J gave up 3 bases, with 7 bases separating them. The CDR3 consists of 13 residues. For the CDR3, the DNA is TGCGCCAGCAGCCAATTCCCGGACACTGAAGCTTTCTTT. This translates into CASSQFPDTEAFF.

The table lists this clonotype with a few counts. The chain couples TRBV6-1 to TRBJ1-4; no clear D gene. V was clipped by 3 bases and J by 1 base, with 9 bases between them. The germline CDR1 and CDR2 sequences are MNHNS and SASEGT. The CDR3 is 15 residues long. CDR3 amino acids: CASSDLSGTNEKLFF. The CDR3 nucleotides are TGTGCCAGCAGTGACCTCTCCGGAACTAATGAAAAACTGTTTTTT.

This clonotype was detected a few times. The J gene is TRBJ2-2, the V gene TRBV6-6; D possibly corresponds to TRBD1 (6 bases). Per germline, CDR1 MNHNY and CDR2 SVGAGI (reference sequence). Trimming took 5 bases from V and 4 from J, leaving 14 bases between them. The CDR3 length is 15 residues. The CDR3 sequence is CASSRKGHPTGELFF. CDR3 DNA: TGTGCCAGCAGTCGAAAGGGACACCCCACCGGGGAGCTGTTTTTT.

This clonotype was observed a handful of times. This rearrangement joins TRBV7-2 to TRBJ1-2; the match to TRBD1 covers 9 bases. Per germline, CDR1 SGHTA and CDR2 FQGNSA. J was trimmed by 4 bases and V by 3 bases; bases with no gene match: 6. The CDR3 covers 15 residues. This chain's CDR3 is CASSFSTGGGYGYTF. CDR3 coding DNA: TGTGCCAGCAGCTTCTCCACAGGGGGCGGCTATGGCTACACCTTC.

This chain uses TRBV5-1 with TRBJ2-1, with D possibly matching TRBD1 (6 bases). CDR1 is SGHRS, CDR2 YFSETQ, per germline. CDR3 length equals 12 residues. Trimming removed 4 bases at V and 7 bases at J, with 9 bases between. The CDR3 protein is CASSPQGNEQFF. The CDR3 DNA reads as TGCGCCAGCAGCCCTCAGGGGAATGAGCAGTTCTTC.

This clonotype has more than one count but fewer than ten. The CDR3 reads CASSPPGQGTTNEKLFF. The DNA of the CDR3 is TGTGCCAGCAGCCCACCGGGACAGGGGACAACTAATGAAAAACTGTTTTTT. V usage is TRBV28 and J usage is TRBJ1-4, with 10 bases identical to TRBD1. The CDR3 is made up of 17 amino acids. V was clipped by 6 bases and J by 0 bases; unmatched bases: 7. Germline CDR1 reads MDHEN; CDR2 reads SYDVKM.

This clonotype was picked up a small number of times. A much larger clone lies one base from this, so it may be a read error. The V gene is TRBV6-2 or TRBV6-3, the J gene TRBJ2-7, with no clear D. The CDR3 consists of 12 residues. Germline V gene lookup returns CDR1 MNHEY and CDR2 SVGEGT. This chain's CDR3 is CDSSPSWDEQYF. Written as DNA, the CDR3 is TGTGACAGCAGTCCCAGTTGGGACGAGCAGTACTTC.

The chain links TRBV27 to TRBJ2-2, with TRBD2 identical over 7 bases. The CDR3 has 16 amino acids. Losses at the gene ends were 5 bases for V and 3 bases for J; bases not matched to a gene: 9. Germline CDR1 and CDR2: MNHEY and SMNVEV (reference sequence). Here the CDR3 DNA reads TGTGCCAGCAGTATGAAGCGGGGAACGGACACCGGGGAGCTGTTTTTT. Its translation: CASSMKRGTDTGELFF.

This clonotype is termed medium-sized (0.01 to 0.1%). The chain joins TRBV15 to TRBJ2-1; 10 nucleotides align to TRBD1. V dropped 5 bases and J dropped 8; count of bases not matched to a gene: 6. This CDR3 contains 14 residues. CDR1 and CDR2 (germline): LNHNV, YYDKDF (reference sequence). The CDR3 is CATSGRDRGHEQFF. CDR3 bases: TGTGCCACCAGCGGCCGGGACAGGGGTCATGAGCAGTTCTTC.

This clonotype has more than one count but fewer than ten. This chain uses TRBV20-1 with TRBJ2-7; the match to TRBD2 covers 9 bases. The CDR3 totals 17 residues. Germline-derived CDR1 and CDR2 are DFQATT and SNEGSKA (reference sequence). V shed 1 base and J 5 bases; nucleotides not matched to a gene: 15. This chain's CDR3 is CSARAQPGTSSTHEQYF. Here the CDR3 DNA reads TGCAGTGCTAGAGCACAACCCGGGACTAGCAGCACTCACGAGCAGTACTTC.